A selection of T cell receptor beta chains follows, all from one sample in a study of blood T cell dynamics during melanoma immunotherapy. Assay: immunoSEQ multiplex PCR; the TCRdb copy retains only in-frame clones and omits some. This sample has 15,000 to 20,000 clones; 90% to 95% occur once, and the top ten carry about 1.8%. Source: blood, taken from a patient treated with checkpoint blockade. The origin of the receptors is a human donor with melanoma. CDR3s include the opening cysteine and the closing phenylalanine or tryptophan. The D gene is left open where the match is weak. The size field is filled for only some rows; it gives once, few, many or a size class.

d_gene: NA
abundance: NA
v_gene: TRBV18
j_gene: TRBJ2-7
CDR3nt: TGTGCCAGCTCACCGTTCCGGCAGGCTACTTACGAGCAGTACTTC
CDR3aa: CASSPFRQATYEQYF

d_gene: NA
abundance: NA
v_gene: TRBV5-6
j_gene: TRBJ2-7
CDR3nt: TGTGCCAGCAGCTTGGGCTCGAACTACGAGCAGTACTTC
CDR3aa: CASSLGSNYEQYF

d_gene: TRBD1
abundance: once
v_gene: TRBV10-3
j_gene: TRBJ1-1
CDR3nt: TGTGCCATCAGTGAAAGGAGTTCAGGGGGTACTGAAGCTTTCTTT
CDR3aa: CAISERSSGGTEAFF

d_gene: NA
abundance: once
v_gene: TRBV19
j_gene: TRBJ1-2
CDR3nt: TGTGCCAGTAGTCCTCAGGGTATTGGCACCTATGGCTACACCTTC
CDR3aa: CASSPQGIGTYGYTF

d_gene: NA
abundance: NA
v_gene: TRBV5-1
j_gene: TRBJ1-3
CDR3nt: TGCGCCAGCAGCTTGGAGGGGGGACCGCTACCGGCGAACACCATATATTTT
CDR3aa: CASSLEGGPLPANTIYF

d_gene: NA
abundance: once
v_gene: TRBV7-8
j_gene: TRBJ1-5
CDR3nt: TGTGCCAGCAGCGAACAGGCGAGCAATCAGCCCCAGCATTTT
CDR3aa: CASSEQASNQPQHF

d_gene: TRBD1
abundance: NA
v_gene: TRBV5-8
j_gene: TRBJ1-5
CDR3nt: TGTGCCAGCAGCCCCAGGGACAGTTACAATCAGCCCCAGCATTTT
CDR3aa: CASSPRDSYNQPQHF

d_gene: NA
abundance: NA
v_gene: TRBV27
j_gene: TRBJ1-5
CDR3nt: TGTGCCAGCAGTTTAGGGGGCGATCAGCCCCAGCATTTT
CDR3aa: CASSLGGDQPQHF

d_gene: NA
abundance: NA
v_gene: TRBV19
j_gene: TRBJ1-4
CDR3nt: TGTGCCAGCCGTAACAATCCGGGCCATAGGCGGGAAAAACTGTTTTTT
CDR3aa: CASRNNPGHRREKLFF

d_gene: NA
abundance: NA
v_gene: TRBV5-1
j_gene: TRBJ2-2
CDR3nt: TGCGCCAGCAGCTTGACTGGGGGAAACACCGGGGAGCTGTTTTTT
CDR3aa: CASSLTGGNTGELFF

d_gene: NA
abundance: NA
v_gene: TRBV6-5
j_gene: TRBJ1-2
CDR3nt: TGTGCCAGCAAGATGGGGCTCTATGGCTACACCTTC
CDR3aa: CASKMGLYGYTF